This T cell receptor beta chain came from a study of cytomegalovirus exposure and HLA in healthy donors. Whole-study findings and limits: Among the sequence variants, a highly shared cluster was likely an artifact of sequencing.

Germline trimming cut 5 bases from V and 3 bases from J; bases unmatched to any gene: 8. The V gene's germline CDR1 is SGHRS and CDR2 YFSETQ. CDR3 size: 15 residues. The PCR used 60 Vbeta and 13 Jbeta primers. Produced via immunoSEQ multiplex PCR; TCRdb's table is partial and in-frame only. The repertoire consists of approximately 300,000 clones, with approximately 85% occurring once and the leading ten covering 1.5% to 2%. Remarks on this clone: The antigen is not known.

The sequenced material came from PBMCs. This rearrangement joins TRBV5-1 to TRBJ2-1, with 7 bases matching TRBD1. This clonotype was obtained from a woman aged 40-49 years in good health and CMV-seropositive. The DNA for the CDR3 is TGCGCCAGCAGACAGGGGTCTAGAGACTACAATGAGCAGTTCTTC. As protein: CASRQGSRDYNEQFF.